The source of this T cell receptor beta chain is a study of regulatory T cells in long-lasting Graves disease. Time point: newly diagnosed GD, antithyroid drugs for less than 3 months. Construction of the TCR library relied on RNA isolated from PBMCs. Per the germline V gene, CDR1 is DFQATT and CDR2 is SNEGSKA (reference sequence). V trimming: 6 bases; J trimming: 2 bases; junction bases outside the gene matches: 10. The CDR3 is 14 residues long. This clonotype has at least ten counts. TCR beta libraries were built with iRepertoire HTBI primers and Arm-PCR of CDR3 regions. MiXCR was run by TCRdb on the multiplex PCR reads, yielding one entry per CDR3 protein. The sample records 530,000 or so distinct CDR3 sequences, approximately 15% being singletons. The same specimen was also included in a second study, on T cells in Graves' hyperthyroidism and ophthalmopathy.

The TCR originated in a man aged 30 to 45 with Graves disease. This sequence joins TRBV20-1 and TRBJ2-7; 7 nucleotides line up with TRBD2. The sequencing used peripheral blood mononuclear cells (PBMCs), collected at new diagnosis, from a patient treated with antithyroid drugs. The DNA for the CDR3 is TGCAGTGCAACCCCTAGCGGCTTGGCCTACGAGCAGTACTTC. It codes for CSATPSGLAYEQYF.